The TCR delta chain under discussion was sequenced for a study of gamma-delta chains in newborns, infants, children. Across the study: Innate gammadelta T cells reportedly expand polyclonally right after birth, driven by microbial exposure, per the title.

The ends lost 0 bases at V and 1 base at J; junction bases unmatched: 9. The germline CDR1 and CDR2 sequences are GEAIGNYY and EKD. This CDR3 is 21 amino acids long. TCRdb made new clone calls on the reads using CATT. The table shows about 4,200 delta-chain clones, with 14% to 15% occurring only once. This clone is labeled large. Other DNA sequences from this sample encode an identical CDR3 as well. This chain joins TRDV2 and TRDJ3, with 12 bases aligning to TRDD3. The sequenced sample consisted of blood. The clonotype originates from a child who was a newborn, infant or young child, either healthy, febrile or measles-vaccinated (not recorded which). CDR3 coding DNA: TGTGCCTGTGACACCGTTTCGACTGGGGGATACTCTTCCTGGGACACCCGACAGATGTTTTTC. Amino acid sequence: CACDTVSTGGYSSWDTRQMFF.